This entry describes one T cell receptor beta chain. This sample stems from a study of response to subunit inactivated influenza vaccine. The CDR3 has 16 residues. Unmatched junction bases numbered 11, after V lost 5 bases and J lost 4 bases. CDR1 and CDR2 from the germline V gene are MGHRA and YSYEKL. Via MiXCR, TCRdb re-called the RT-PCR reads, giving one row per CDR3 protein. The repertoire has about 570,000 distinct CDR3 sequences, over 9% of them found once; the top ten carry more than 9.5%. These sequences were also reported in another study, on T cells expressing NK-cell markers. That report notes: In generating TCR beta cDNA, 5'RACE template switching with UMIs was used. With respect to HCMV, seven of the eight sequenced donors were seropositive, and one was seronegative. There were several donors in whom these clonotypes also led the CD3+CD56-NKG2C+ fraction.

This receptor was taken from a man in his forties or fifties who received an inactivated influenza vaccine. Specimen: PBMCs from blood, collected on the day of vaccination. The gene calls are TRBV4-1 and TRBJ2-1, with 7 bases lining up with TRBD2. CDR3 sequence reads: CASSKNVLAEYNEQFF. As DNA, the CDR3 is TGCGCCAGCAGCAAAAATGTCCTAGCGGAATACAATGAGCAGTTCTTC.